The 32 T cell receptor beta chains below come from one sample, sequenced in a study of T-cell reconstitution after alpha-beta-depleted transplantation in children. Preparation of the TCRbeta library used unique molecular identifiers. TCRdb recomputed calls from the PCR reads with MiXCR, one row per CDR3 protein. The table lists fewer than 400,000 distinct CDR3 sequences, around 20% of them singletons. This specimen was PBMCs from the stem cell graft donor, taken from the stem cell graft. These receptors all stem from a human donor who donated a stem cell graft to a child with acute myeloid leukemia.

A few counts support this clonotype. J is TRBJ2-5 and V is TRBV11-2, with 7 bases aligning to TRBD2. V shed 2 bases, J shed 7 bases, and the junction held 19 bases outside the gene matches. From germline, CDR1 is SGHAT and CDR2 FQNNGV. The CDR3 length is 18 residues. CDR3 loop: CASSLRPPGTTEPGTQYF. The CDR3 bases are TGTGCCAGCAGCTTAAGACCGCCCGGGACTACCGAGCCGGGGACCCAGTACTTC.

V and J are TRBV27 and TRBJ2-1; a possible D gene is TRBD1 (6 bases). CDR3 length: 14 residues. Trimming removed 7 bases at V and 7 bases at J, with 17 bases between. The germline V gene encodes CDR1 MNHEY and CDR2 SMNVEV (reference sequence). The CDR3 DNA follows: TGTGCCAGCACAAGGGCAGGGGCGACGAATGAGCAGTTCTTC. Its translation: CASTRAGATNEQFF.

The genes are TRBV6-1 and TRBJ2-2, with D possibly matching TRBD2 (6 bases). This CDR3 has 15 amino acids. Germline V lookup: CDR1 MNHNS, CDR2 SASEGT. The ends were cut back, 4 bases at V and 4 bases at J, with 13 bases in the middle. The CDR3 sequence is CASSVEAGSTGELFF. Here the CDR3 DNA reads TGTGCCAGCAGTGTGGAAGCGGGCTCCACCGGGGAGCTGTTTTTT.

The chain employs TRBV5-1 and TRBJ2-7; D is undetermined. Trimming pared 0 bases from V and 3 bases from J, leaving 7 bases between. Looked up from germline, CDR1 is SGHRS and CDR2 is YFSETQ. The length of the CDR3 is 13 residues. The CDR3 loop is CASSLDAFYEQYF. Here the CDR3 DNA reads TGCGCCAGCAGCTTGGATGCTTTCTACGAGCAGTACTTC. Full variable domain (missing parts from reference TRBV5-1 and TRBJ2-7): KAGVTQTPRYLIKTRGQQVTLSCSPISGHRSVSWYQQTPGQGLQFLFEYFSETQRNKGNFPGRFSGRQFSNSRSEMNVSTLELGDSALYLCASSLDAFYEQYFGPGTRLTVT.

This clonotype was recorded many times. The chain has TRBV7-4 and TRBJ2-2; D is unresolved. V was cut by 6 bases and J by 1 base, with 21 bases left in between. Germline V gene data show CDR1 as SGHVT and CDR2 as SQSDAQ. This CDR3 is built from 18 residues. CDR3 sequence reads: CASSLRSWLKENTGELFF. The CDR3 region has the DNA TGTGCCAGCAGTTTACGGAGTTGGCTGAAGGAGAACACCGGGGAGCTGTTTTTT.

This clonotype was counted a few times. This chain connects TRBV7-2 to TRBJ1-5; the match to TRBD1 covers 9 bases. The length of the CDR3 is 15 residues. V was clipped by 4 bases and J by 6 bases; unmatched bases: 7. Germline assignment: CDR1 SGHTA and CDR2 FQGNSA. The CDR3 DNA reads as TGTGCCAGCAGCTCCGACGGACAGGGGTTTCAGCCCCAGCATTTT. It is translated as CASSSDGQGFQPQHF.

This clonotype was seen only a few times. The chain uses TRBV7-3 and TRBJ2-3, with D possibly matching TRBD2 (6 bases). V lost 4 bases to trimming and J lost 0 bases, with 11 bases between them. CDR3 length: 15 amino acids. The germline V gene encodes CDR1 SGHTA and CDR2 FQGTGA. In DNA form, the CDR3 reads TGTGCCAGCAGCTCCCAGGGACTCAGCACAGATACGCAGTATTTT. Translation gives CASSSQGLSTDTQYF.

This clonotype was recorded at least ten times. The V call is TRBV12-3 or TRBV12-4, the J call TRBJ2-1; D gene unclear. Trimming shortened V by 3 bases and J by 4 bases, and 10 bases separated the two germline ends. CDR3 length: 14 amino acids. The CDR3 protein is CASSFGLRYNEQFF. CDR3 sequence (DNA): TGTGCCAGCAGTTTTGGGCTTAGATACAATGAGCAGTTCTTC.

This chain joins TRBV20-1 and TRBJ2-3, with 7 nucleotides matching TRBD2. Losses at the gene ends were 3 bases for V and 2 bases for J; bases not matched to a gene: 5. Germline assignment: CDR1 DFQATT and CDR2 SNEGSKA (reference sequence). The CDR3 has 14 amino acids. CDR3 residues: CSASASGFTDTQYF. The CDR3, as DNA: TGCAGTGCTAGTGCTAGCGGATTCACAGATACGCAGTATTTT.

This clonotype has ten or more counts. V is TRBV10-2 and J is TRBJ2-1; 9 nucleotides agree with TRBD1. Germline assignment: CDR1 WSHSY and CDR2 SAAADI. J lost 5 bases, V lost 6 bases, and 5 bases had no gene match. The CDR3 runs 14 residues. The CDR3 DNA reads TGCGCCAGCAGAACCGGGACAGGGCACAATGAGCAGTTCTTC. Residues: CASRTGTGHNEQFF.

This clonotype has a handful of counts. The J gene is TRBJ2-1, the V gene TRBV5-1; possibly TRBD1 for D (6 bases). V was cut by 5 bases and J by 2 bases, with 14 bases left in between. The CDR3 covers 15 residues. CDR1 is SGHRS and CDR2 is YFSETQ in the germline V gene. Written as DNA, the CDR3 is TGCGCCAGCAGGGGGGCAGGGAATGCCTACAATGAGCAGTTCTTC. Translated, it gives CASRGAGNAYNEQFF.

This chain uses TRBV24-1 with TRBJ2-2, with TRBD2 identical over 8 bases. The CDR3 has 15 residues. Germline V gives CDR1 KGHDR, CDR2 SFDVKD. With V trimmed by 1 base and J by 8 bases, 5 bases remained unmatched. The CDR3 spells CATSDFGTSKGELFF. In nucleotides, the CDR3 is TGTGCCACCAGTGATTTCGGGACTAGTAAAGGGGAGCTGTTTTTT.

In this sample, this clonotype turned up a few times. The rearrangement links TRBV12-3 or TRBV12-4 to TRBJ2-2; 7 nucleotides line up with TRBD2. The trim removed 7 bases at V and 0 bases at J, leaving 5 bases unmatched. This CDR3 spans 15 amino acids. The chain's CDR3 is CASTVGLANTGELFF. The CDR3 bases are TGTGCCAGCACCGTTGGACTAGCGAACACCGGGGAGCTGTTTTTT.

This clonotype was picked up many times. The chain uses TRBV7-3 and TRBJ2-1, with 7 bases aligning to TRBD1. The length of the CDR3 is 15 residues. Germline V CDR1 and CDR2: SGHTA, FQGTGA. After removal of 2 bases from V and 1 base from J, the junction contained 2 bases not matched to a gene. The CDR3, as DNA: TGTGCCAGCAGCTTAGGACAGGTTTCCTACAATGAGCAGTTCTTC. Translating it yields CASSLGQVSYNEQFF.

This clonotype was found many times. The CDR3 DNA is TGTGCCAGCAGTAGGGGACAGAACACTGAAGCTTTCTTT. Amino acid sequence: CASSRGQNTEAFF. The chain has TRBV12-3 or TRBV12-4 and TRBJ1-1; tentatively, D is TRBD1 (6 bases). This CDR3 contains 13 residues. Trimming removed 5 bases at V and 1 base at J, with 8 bases between.

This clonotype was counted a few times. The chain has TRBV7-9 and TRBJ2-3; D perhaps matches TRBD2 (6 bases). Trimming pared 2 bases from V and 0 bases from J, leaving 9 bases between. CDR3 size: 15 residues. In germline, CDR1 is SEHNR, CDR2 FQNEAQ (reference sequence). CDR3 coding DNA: TGTGCCAGCAGCTTAAGCGGGTGGAGCACAGATACGCAGTATTTT. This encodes CASSLSGWSTDTQYF. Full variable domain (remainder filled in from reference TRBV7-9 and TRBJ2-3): DTGVSQNPRHKITKRGQNVTFRCDPISEHNRLYWYRQTLGQGPEFLTYFQNEAQLEKSRLLSDRFSAERPKGSFSTLEIQRTEQGDSAMYLCASSLSGWSTDTQYFGPGTRLTVL.

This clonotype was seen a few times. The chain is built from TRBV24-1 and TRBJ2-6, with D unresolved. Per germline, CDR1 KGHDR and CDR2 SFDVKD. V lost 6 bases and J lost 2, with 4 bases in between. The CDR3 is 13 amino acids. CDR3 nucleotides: TGTGCCACCAGTCCGGCTGGGGCCAACGTCCTGACTTTC. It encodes CATSPAGANVLTF.

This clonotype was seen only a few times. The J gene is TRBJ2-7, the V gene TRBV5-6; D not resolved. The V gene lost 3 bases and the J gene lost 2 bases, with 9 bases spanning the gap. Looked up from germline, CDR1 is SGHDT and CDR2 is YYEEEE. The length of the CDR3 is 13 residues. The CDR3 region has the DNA TGTGCCAGCAGCTCTCGCGGAGCCTACGAGCAGTACTTC. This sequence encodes CASSSRGAYEQYF.

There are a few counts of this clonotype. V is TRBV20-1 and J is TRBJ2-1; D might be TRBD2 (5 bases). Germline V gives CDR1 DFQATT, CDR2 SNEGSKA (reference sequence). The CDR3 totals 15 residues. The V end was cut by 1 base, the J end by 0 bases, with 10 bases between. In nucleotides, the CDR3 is TGCAGTGCTAGAGGACTAACATACTCCTACAATGAGCAGTTCTTC. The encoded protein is CSARGLTYSYNEQFF.

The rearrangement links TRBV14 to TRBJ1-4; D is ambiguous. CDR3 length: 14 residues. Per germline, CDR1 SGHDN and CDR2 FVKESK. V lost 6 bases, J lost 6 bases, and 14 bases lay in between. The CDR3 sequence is CASRNKSGYEKLFF. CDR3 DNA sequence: TGTGCCAGCAGAAATAAGTCAGGTTATGAAAAACTGTTTTTT. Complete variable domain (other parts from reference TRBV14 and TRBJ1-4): EAGVTQFPSHSVIEKGQTVTLRCDPISGHDNLYWYRRVMGKEIKFLLHFVKESKQDESGMPNNRFLAERTGGTYSTLKVQPAELEDSGVYFCASRNKSGYEKLFFGSGTQLSVL.

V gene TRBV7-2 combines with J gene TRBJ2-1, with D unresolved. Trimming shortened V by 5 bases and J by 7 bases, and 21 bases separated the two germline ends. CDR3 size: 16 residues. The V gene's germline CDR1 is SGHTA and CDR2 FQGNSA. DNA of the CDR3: TGTGCCAGCAGCACCCCTGCGGCAGGTCGTCGGAATGAGCAGTTCTTC. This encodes CASSTPAAGRRNEQFF. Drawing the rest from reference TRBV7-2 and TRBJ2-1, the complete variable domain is GAGVSQSPSNKVTEKGKDVELRCDPISGHTALYWYRQSLGQGLEFLIYFQGNSAPDKSGLPSDRFSAERTGGSVSTLTIQRTQQEDSAVYLCASSTPAAGRRNEQFFGPGTRLTVL.

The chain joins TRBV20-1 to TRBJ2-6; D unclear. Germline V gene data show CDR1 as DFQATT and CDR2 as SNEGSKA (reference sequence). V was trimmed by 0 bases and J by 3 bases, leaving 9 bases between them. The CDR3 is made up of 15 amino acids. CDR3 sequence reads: CSARDLRGGANVLTF. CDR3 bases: TGCAGTGCTAGAGATCTACGTGGTGGGGCCAACGTCCTGACTTTC.

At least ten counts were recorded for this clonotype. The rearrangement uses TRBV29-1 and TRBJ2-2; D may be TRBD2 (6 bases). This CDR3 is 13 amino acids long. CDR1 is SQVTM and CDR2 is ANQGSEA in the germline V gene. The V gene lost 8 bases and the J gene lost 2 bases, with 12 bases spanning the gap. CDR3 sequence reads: CSSRDSNTGELFF. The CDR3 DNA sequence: TGCAGCAGCCGGGACTCTAACACCGGGGAGCTGTTTTTT.

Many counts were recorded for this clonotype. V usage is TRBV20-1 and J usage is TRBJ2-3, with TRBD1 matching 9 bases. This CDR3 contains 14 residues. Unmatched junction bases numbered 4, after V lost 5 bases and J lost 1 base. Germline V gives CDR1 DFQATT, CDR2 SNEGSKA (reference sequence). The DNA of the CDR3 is TGCAGTGCTGCCCGGGACAGGGGCACAGATACGCAGTATTTT. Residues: CSAARDRGTDTQYF.

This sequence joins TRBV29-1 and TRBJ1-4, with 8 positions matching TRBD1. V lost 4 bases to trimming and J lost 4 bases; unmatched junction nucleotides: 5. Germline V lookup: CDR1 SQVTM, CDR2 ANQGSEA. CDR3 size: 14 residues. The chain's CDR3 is CSVGTGTLNEKLFF. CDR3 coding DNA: TGCAGCGTTGGGACAGGGACCCTTAATGAAAAACTGTTTTTT.

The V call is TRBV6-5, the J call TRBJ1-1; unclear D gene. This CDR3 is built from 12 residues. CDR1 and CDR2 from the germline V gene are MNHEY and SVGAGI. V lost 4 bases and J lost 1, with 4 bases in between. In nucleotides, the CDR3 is TGTGCCAGCAGTTCTACGAACACTGAAGCTTTCTTT. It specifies CASSSTNTEAFF.

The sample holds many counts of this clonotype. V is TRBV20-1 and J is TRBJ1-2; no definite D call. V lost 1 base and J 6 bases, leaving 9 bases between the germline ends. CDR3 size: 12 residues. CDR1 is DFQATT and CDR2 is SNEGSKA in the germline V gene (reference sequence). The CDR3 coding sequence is TGCAGTGCTAGAGTGGACCGCCATGGCTACACCTTC. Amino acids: CSARVDRHGYTF.

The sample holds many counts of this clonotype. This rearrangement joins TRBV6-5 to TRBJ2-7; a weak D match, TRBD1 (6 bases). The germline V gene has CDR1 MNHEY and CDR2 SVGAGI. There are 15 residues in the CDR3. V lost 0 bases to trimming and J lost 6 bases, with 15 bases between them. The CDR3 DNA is TGTGCCAGCAGTTACTCGGTAGAGGGGGTAGCCGAGCAGTACTTC. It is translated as CASSYSVEGVAEQYF.

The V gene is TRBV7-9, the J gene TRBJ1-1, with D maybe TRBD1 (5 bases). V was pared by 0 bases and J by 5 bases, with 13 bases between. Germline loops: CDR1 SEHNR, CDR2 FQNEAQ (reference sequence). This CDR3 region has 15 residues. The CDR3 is CASSLAQGSSTEAFF. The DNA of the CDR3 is TGTGCCAGCAGCTTAGCGCAGGGTTCTTCGACTGAAGCTTTCTTT.

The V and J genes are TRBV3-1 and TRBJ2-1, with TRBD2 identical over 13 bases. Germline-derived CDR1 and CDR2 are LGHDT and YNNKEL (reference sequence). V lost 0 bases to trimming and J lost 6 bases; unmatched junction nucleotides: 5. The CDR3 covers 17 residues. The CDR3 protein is CASSQDGTSGTPNEQFF. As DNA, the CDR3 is TGTGCCAGCAGCCAAGACGGGACTAGCGGGACTCCCAATGAGCAGTTCTTC.

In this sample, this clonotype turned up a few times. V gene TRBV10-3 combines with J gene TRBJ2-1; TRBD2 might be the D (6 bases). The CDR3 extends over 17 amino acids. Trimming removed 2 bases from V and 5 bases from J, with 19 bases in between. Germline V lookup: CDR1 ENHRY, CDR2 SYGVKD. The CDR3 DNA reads TGTGCCATCAGTGAGCCTCCGGGACTCGGTAAAAACAATGAGCAGTTCTTC. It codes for CAISEPPGLGKNNEQFF.

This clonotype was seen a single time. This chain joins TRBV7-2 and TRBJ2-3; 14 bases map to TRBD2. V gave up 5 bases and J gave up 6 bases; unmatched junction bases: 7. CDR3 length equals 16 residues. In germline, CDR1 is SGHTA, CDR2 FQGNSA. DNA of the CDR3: TGTGCCAGCAGCCCACCGGGACTAGCGGGAGTTGATACGCAGTATTTT. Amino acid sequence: CASSPPGLAGVDTQYF. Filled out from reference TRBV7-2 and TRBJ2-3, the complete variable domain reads GAGVSQSPSNKVTEKGKDVELRCDPISGHTALYWYRQSLGQGLEFLIYFQGNSAPDKSGLPSDRFSAERTGGSVSTLTIQRTQQEDSAVYLCASSPPGLAGVDTQYFGPGTRLTVL.